Included here is one T cell receptor beta chain sequence, with context. Its antigen is still unknown. The source of the sample is a study of OX40 agonist ivuxolimab in advanced cancers. Study conclusions and caveats: Dosing at 0.1 to 3.0 mg/kg was accompanied by clonal expansion of CD4+ and CD8+ blood T cells by week 6. Partial responders at 0.1-3.0 mg/kg showed near-lowest clonal expansion.

Sequencing was performed with immunoSEQ multiplex PCR; in TCRdb, only in-frame clones are kept and a portion is missing. The repertoire holds fewer than 65,000 clones, with about 91% as singletons. Sequences were derived from CD4+ or CD8+ T cells sorted from blood, sampled in a trial of the OX40 agonist ivuxolimab. The receptor was isolated from an adult with an advanced solid tumor such as melanoma, head and neck, liver or kidney cancer.

Written as DNA, the CDR3 is TGTGCCAGCAGGGACAGGGCTAATGAAAAACTGTTTTTT. This codes for CASRDRANEKLFF. This chain joins TRBV7-9 and TRBJ1-4; 8 bases fit TRBD1. V shed 6 bases, J shed 3 bases, and the junction held 0 bases outside the gene matches. CDR3 length equals 13 residues. Germline-derived CDR1 and CDR2 are SEHNR and FQNEAQ (reference sequence).